The 3 T cell receptor beta chains below were found in one sample sequenced in a study of vaccination effects on CD4 cells after COVID-19. Expansion of antigen-specific CD4+ T cells with viral peptide pools was carried out by the ViraFEST assay before sequencing. Culturing for ten to eleven days preceded CD4+ T cell isolation. Neither prior SARS-CoV-2 infection nor positive nucleocapsid antibodies were present in the vaccine recipients. Some clones are missing from TCRdb's copy, which holds only in-frame ones; the method was immunoSEQ multiplex PCR. The profile shows more than 20,000 clones, 65% to 80% of them singletons. The antigens of these receptors remain unknown. The sample was CD4+ T cells from PBMCs cultured with HCoV-NL63 spike peptides, taken before COVID-19 vaccination. The receptors were sampled from a human donor who received a COVID-19 vaccine.

The rearrangement joins TRBV11-2 to TRBJ1-2, with 7 bases fitting TRBD1. Unmatched junction bases numbered 4, after V lost 3 bases and J lost 6 bases. This CDR3 comprises 13 residues. The germline CDR1 and CDR2 sequences are SGHAT and FQNNGV. The CDR3 reads CASSFPGGNGYTF. CDR3 coding DNA: TGTGCCAGCAGCTTCCCAGGGGGAAATGGCTACACCTTC.

This clone was found a few times. The chain's CDR3 is CASRRTGLGNTIYF. The CDR3 DNA follows: TGTGCCAGCAGGCGGACAGGGTTAGGAAACACCATATATTTT. This rearrangement joins TRBV6-6 to TRBJ1-3, with TRBD1 matching 8 bases. Germline V gene data show CDR1 as MNHNY and CDR2 as SVGAGI (reference sequence). This CDR3 spans 14 amino acids. V gave up 6 bases and J gave up 4 bases; unmatched junction bases: 5.

V and J are TRBV6-1 and TRBJ2-2; a possible D gene is TRBD2 (5 bases). V was pared by 2 bases and J by 1 base, with 8 bases between. Germline assignment: CDR1 MNHNS and CDR2 SASEGT. The CDR3 extends over 15 amino acids. The CDR3 loop reads CASSEPGMNTGELFF. CDR3 sequence (DNA): TGTGCCAGCAGTGAACCGGGAATGAACACCGGGGAGCTGTTTTTT.